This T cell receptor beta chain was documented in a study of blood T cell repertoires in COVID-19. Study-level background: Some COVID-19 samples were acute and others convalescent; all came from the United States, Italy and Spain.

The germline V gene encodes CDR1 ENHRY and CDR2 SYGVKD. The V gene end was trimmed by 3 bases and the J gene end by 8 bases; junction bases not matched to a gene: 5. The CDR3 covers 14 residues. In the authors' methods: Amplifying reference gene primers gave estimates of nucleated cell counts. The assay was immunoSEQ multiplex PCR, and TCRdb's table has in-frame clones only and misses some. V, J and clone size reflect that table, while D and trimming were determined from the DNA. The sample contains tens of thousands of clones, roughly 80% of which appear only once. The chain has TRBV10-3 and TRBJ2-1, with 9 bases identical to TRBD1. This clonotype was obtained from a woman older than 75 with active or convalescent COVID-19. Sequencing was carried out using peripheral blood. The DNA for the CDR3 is TGTGCCATCAGTGACGGACAGGGGAGGGATGAGCAGTTCTTC. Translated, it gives CAISDGQGRDEQFF.